The 4 T cell receptor beta chains below all came from one sample that was sequenced in a study of OX40 agonist ivuxolimab in advanced cancers. Assay: immunoSEQ multiplex PCR; the TCRdb copy retains only in-frame clones and omits some. This sample carries over 80,000 clones, 83% of them seen once, and the ten largest clones take approximately 0.85%. Here the sequenced sample was CD4+ or CD8+ T cells sorted from blood, taken in a trial of the OX40 agonist ivuxolimab. These receptors originate from an adult with an advanced solid tumor such as melanoma, head and neck, liver or kidney cancer.

This chain joins TRBV5-1 and TRBJ1-1; D unresolved. With 3 bases removed from V and 8 bases from J, the gap between germline ends came to 20 bases. Germline V gene data show CDR1 as SGHRS and CDR2 as YFSETQ. CDR3 size: 15 residues. The CDR3 reads CASSSIDLVNGEAFF. The CDR3, as DNA: TGCGCCAGCAGCTCGATCGACCTGGTCAACGGGGAAGCTTTCTTT.

CDR3 DNA: TGTGCCAGCAGCTTAGGGGTCATGAACACTGAAGCTTTCTTT. Translation gives CASSLGVMNTEAFF. The genes are TRBV7-7 and TRBJ1-1; no firm D call. CDR3 length: 14 residues. Germline CDR1 is SSHAT and CDR2 is FNYEAQ (reference sequence). The ends were cut back, 1 base at V and 0 bases at J, with 6 bases in the middle.

The chain employs TRBV7-2 and TRBJ2-1; D gene unclear. The V end was cut by 2 bases, the J end by 5 bases, with 13 bases between. Germline CDR1 is SGHTA and CDR2 is FQGNSA. This CDR3 contains 15 residues. As DNA, the CDR3 is TGTGCCAGCAGCTTATCGGTGAACTCGCACAATGAGCAGTTCTTC. Translating gives CASSLSVNSHNEQFF.

This clone was observed a single time. The rearrangement joins TRBV7-2 to TRBJ2-3; 8 bases map to TRBD2. After removal of 6 bases from V and 1 base from J, the junction contained 12 bases not matched to a gene. Germline lookup yields CDR1 SGHTA and CDR2 FQGNSA. CDR3 length equals 17 residues. As DNA, the CDR3 is TGTGCCAGCAGTACCATGGGGCGGGGGGTCCGCACAGATACGCAGTATTTT. The encoded protein is CASSTMGRGVRTDTQYF. The entire variable domain, with the rest obtained from reference TRBV7-2 and TRBJ2-3, is as follows: GAGVSQSPSNKVTEKGKDVELRCDPISGHTALYWYRQSLGQGLEFLIYFQGNSAPDKSGLPSDRFSAERTGGSVSTLTIQRTQQEDSAVYLCASSTMGRGVRTDTQYFGPGTRLTVL.